This T cell receptor (beta chain) was recovered during a study of blood T cells in healthy people across ages. V lost 5 bases and J lost 5; bases outside the gene matches: 7. CDR3 length: 14 amino acids. The germline V gene encodes CDR1 SGHRS and CDR2 YFSETQ. A second PCR of 7 to 11 cycles used a sample-barcoded 5' primer and a J-beta primer mix. TCRdb passed the 5' RACE reads through MiXCR, listing each CDR3 protein once. This sample yields roughly 1,500,000 distinct CDR3 sequences, of which approximately 42% are seen a single time; around 8% belongs to the top ten. The specimen was blood. This chain connects TRBV5-1 to TRBJ2-7; the match to TRBD1 covers 10 bases. The source of this sequence is a woman younger than 35 in good health. The CDR3 here is CASSKGQGMNEQYF. The CDR3 DNA is TGCGCCAGCAGTAAGGGACAGGGGATGAACGAGCAGTACTTC.